These 5 T cell receptor beta chains came from one sample sequenced in a study of vaccination and CD4 T cells after COVID-19. These receptors are not linked to any known antigen. Sequencing of cultured CD4+ T cell DNA used the Oncomine TCR Beta short-read assay. TCRdb redid the calling of the PCR reads with MiXCR, one entry per CDR3 protein. The repertoire holds thousands of distinct CDR3 sequences, with 35% to 50% as singletons. Treatment reported: roughly ten-day PBMC culture with coronavirus spike peptide pools or control peptides (ViraFEST assay). Pre-COVID-19 pandemic sampling (2011-2018) yielded the unexposed donor's CD4+ T cells. Sequencing used CD4+ T cells from blood, cultured in vitro. The source is a human donor in good health.

This clonotype was observed a few times. The chain joins TRBV6-5 to TRBJ1-2; tentatively, D is TRBD1 (5 bases). V lost 3 bases, J lost 7 bases, and 12 bases lay in between. The CDR3 has 13 amino acids. Germline-derived CDR1 and CDR2 are MNHEY and SVGAGI. The CDR3, as DNA: TGTGCCAGCAGTTATACAGGCCAAGGTGGCTACACCTTC. It translates to CASSYTGQGGYTF.

This clonotype occurred a few times. The genes are TRBV19 and TRBJ2-5, with 14 bases that match TRBD2. The germline CDR1 and CDR2 sequences are LNHDA and SQIVND (reference sequence). The CDR3 is 16 residues long. V lost 4 bases, J lost 2 bases, and 3 bases stayed unmatched. The CDR3 bases are TGTGCCAGTAGTACCGGACTAGCGGGGGGACAAGAGACCCAGTACTTC. Its translation: CASSTGLAGGQETQYF.

The sample holds a few counts of this clonotype. Here the CDR3 DNA reads TGTGCCAGTAGTATTGCCGGGACAGCGAACACTGAAGCTTTCTTT. Protein product: CASSIAGTANTEAFF. The chain is built from TRBV19 and TRBJ1-1; 7 bases agree with TRBD1. In germline, CDR1 is LNHDA, CDR2 SQIVND (reference sequence). The CDR3 has 15 amino acids. V was clipped by 3 bases and J by 1 base; unmatched bases: 5.

The chain uses TRBV7-8 and TRBJ1-1, with 9 bases fitting TRBD1. CDR1 is SGHVS and CDR2 is FQNEAQ in the germline V gene. The CDR3 runs 14 residues. The V and J ends lost 5 bases and 11 bases, in that order; junction bases with no gene match: 12. Here the CDR3 reads CASSPRTGVLSAFF. Here the CDR3 DNA reads TGTGCCAGCAGCCCGCGGACAGGGGTCCTGAGTGCTTTCTTT.

A few counts support this clonotype. This chain links TRBV10-1 with TRBJ2-5, with a tentative D call TRBD2 (6 bases). V was cut by 5 bases and J by 0 bases, with 7 bases left in between. Germline V CDR1 and CDR2: WNHNN, SYGVQD (reference sequence). The CDR3 is 13 amino acids. The CDR3 nucleotides read TGCGCCAGCAGTCGGGACTACCAAGAGACCCAGTACTTC. Translation: CASSRDYQETQYF.